This record looks at one TCR beta chain sequence and its context. Its recognized antigen is unknown. Base qualities were left out, and no much larger clone turns up one base away. In the prospective study, participants were roughly 18 to 95 years old, resided in 25 or so geographic areas of the United States, and were enrolled through a virtual design. In the prospective study, cohorts were assigned on the basis of participant-reported clinical history obtained from a screening survey and a study questionnaire. For ImmuneRACE Cohort 3, a participant was defined as recovered based on two consecutive negative NP/OP PCR tests, clearance by a healthcare professional, or resolution of symptoms. In the prospective study, whole blood, serum and a nasopharyngeal or oropharyngeal swab were collected from each participant by mobile phlebotomists. Over a roughly 2-month period, participants in the prospective study had the option of providing additional blood draws and questionnaires. Before DNA extraction, blood samples from the prospective study were shipped at room temperature or frozen.

The data derive from a study of blood T cell repertoires in COVID-19 (dated by TCRdb to 2018 to 2021). Looking at the study overall: The collaborator samples originated in the United States, Italy and Spain and spanned the acute and convalescent phases of COVID-19. The prospective study material was composed of cDNA or gDNA derived from T cells, B-cell-depleted T cells, or PBMCs. Deeply sampled blood TCRbeta repertoires from subjects exposed to, actively infected with, or recovered from COVID-19 were included in the dataset. The repertoires were released in a freely available public database intended as a resource for research on the immune response to SARS-CoV-2. The samples were drawn from two sources: the first 160 participants of the ongoing ImmuneRACE study, and 1,254 subjects contributed by 6 global collaborators. The sample metadata nearly always contained a de-identified subject ID, COVID-19 status, age in years and sex. Where available, HLA class I and class II types were obtained from metadata supplied by the sample provider rather than from assay-based typing. The research as a whole found: Clinical and demographic metadata were provided uncurated, with the amount varying by source and participant.

The immunoSEQ Assay, a bias-controlled multiplex PCR, was used to amplify TCRbeta CDR3 regions from genomic DNA. Under the source paper's analysis protocol: Nucleated cell counts per sample were estimated from amplification of reference gene primers within the assay. Sequence reads were collapsed and filtered to measure the absolute abundance of every unique TCRbeta CDR3 rearrangement. For each sample, productive Simpson clonality was calculated as the square root of Simpson's diversity index over productive rearrangements. The source is immuneACCESS, and TCRdb retained only in-frame sequences with V and J called. Part of the clones is not carried over; for the studies checked, unresolved V genes explain less than half of this, and the remainder is unexplained. The DNA was the basis for D and trimming; V, J and clone size are from that table. Within this sample are 310,000 or so clones, with 70% to 90% of them counted one time only. Less than 6% of the sample goes to the ten largest clones.

Sequenced input: PBMCs or T cells enriched from blood (not recorded which). This receptor was obtained from a woman under 40 who had recovered from COVID-19.

CDR3 loop: CASSQTGNTIYF. In nucleotides, the sequence is TGTGCCAGCAGTCAAACTGGAAACACCATATATTTT. The chain is encoded by TRBV11-2 joined to TRBJ1-3, with no confident D gene call. CDR1 SGHAT and CDR2 FQNNGV were looked up in the germline V gene. V sheds 6 bases and J sheds 2 bases, leaving 5 bases between their ends. The CDR3, cysteine through phenylalanine, is 12 amino acids long. Just the 36-base CDR3 DNA is kept, in frame starting at base 1. Outside the CDR3, residues come from the reference TRBV11-2 and TRBJ1-3 proteins, so the full variable domain is: EAGVAQSPRYKIIEKRQSVAFWCNPISGHATLYWYQQILGQGPKLLIQFQNNGVVDDSQLPKDRFSAERLKGVDSTLKIQPAKLEDSAVYLCASSQTGNTIYFGEGSWLTVV.